The sequence of this TCR beta chain was determined in a study of blood T cells in healthy people across ages. Study-wide findings and caveats: Roughly linearly, TCR beta diversity per million T cells fell as age increased.

Isolating PBMCs gave at least 6 million of these cells per sample. Extracted total RNA amounted to at least 5 micrograms for each sample. Then a second PCR, running roughly 7 to 11 cycles, was carried out with a sample-barcoded 5' primer and a J-beta primer mix. Each CDR3 protein is one row after TCRdb ran MiXCR on the 5' RACE reads. This table holds hundreds of thousands of distinct CDR3 sequences, roughly 26% found once. Comments on this clonotype: Its antigen is not known. Its ends do not fully match the called genes, so a read error is possible.

This receptor was obtained from a woman at least 80 years old in good health. Sequenced material: blood.

CDR3 loop: CVSRSFERGAREQFF. Here the CDR3 DNA reads TGTGTCAGCAGATCCTTCGAGCGGGGAGCTCGCGAGCAGTTCTTC. V is TRBV6-1 and J is TRBJ2-1; TRBD2 agrees at 7 bases. This CDR3 has 15 amino acids. Germline loops: CDR1 MNHNS, CDR2 SASEGT.